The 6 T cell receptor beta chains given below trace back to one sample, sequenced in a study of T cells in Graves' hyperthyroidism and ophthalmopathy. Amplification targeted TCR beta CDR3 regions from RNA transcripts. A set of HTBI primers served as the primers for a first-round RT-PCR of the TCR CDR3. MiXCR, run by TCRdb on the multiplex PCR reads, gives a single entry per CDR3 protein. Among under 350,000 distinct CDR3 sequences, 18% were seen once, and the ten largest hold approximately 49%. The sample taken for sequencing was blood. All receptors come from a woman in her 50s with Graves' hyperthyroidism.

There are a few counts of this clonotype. The CDR3: CASSTTLNYGYTF. As DNA, the CDR3 is TGTGCCAGCAGCACGACACTAAACTATGGCTACACCTTC. The chain carries TRBV7-2 and TRBJ1-2; D not certain. The CDR3 runs 13 residues. Trimming left V 5 bases short and J 2 bases short, with 9 bases between. Germline CDR1 and CDR2: SGHTA and FQGNSA.

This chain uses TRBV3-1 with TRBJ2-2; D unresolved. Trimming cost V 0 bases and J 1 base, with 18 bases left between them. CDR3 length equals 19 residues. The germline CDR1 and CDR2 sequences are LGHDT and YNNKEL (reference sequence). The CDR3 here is CASSQDSYGANMNTGELFF. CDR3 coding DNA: TGTGCCAGCAGCCAAGATTCATACGGAGCTAACATGAACACCGGGGAGCTGTTTTTT. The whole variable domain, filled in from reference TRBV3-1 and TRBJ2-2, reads DTAVSQTPKYLVTQMGNDKSIKCEQNLGHDTMYWYKQDSKKFLKIMFSYNNKELIINETVPNRFSPKSPDKAHLNLHINSLELGDSAVYFCASSQDSYGANMNTGELFFGEGSRLTVL.

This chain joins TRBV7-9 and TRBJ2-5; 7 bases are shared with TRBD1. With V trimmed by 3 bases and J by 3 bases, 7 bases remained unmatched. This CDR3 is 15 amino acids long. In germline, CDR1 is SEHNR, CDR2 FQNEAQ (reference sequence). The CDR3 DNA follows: TGTGCCAGCAGCTTGTCTGGACAGGTCAAAGAGACCCAGTACTTC. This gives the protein CASSLSGQVKETQYF. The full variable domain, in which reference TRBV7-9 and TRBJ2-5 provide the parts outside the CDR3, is DTGVSQNPRHKITKRGQNVTFRCDPISEHNRLYWYRQTLGQGPEFLTYFQNEAQLEKSRLLSDRFSAERPKGSFSTLEIQRTEQGDSAMYLCASSLSGQVKETQYFGPGTRLLVL.

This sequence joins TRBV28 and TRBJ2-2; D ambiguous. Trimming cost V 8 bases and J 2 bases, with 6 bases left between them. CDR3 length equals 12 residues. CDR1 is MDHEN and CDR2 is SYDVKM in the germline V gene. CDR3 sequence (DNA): TGTGCCAGCCCAGCTAACACCGGGGAGCTGTTTTTT. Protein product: CASPANTGELFF.

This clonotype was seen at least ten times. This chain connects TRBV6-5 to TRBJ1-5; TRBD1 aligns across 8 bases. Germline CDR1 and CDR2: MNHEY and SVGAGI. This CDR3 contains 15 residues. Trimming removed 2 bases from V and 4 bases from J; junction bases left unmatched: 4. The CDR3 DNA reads TGTGCCAGCAGTTACAAAGGGACAGGAAATCAGCCCCAGCATTTT. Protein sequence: CASSYKGTGNQPQHF.

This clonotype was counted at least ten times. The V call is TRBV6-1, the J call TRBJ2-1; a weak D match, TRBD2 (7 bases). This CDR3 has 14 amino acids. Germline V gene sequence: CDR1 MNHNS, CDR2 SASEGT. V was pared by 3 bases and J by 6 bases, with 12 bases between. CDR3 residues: CASSERGGGNEQFF. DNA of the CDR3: TGTGCCAGCAGTGAGCGAGGGGGGGGCAATGAGCAGTTCTTC.